These 2 T cell receptor beta chains originate from one sample sequenced in a study of blood T cells in healthy people across ages. Primed by a sample-barcoded 5' primer and a J-beta primer mix, a second PCR proceeded for 7 to 11 cycles. One entry per CDR3 protein results from TCRdb running MiXCR on the 5' RACE reads. In the table there are about 1.5 million distinct CDR3 sequences, approximately 42% of which are singletons. The sample consisted of blood. Receptor source: a woman younger than 30 in good health.

V and J are TRBV27 and TRBJ1-2, with no clear D. The CDR3 spans 13 residues. V gave up 5 bases and J gave up 3 bases, with 10 bases separating them. Per the germline V gene, CDR1 is MNHEY and CDR2 is SMNVEV (reference sequence). The CDR3 DNA reads TGTGCCAGCAGTGAAACAGCCGACTATGGCTACACCTTC. It is translated as CASSETADYGYTF.

In its sample, this clonotype was seen a few times. This sequence joins TRBV3-1 and TRBJ2-7; no firm D call. This CDR3 contains 13 residues. Looked up from germline, CDR1 is LGHDT and CDR2 is YNNKEL (reference sequence). V was clipped by 2 bases and J by 2 bases, with 7 bases between them. Here the CDR3 DNA reads TGTGCCAGCAGCCAATCTACTACCTACGAGCAGTACTTC. This codes for CASSQSTTYEQYF.